The next 22 T cell receptor beta chains were all read from a single sample in a study of T cell changes during pregnancy in multiple sclerosis. Sequencing used immunoSEQ multiplex PCR; TCRdb keeps in-frame clones, though not all of them. This table has tens of thousands of clones, about 93% appearing once. The source material was CD4+ T cells from peripheral blood mononuclear cells, sampled in the second trimester of pregnancy. The receptors originated from a female donor with multiple sclerosis, enrolled in a pregnancy study.

The V call is TRBV5-5, the J call TRBJ2-5, with a possible D match to TRBD1 (6 bases). CDR1 SGHKS and CDR2 YYEKEE come from the germline V gene (reference sequence). The CDR3 spans 14 residues. V lost 0 bases, J lost 4 bases, and 10 bases lay in between. Here the CDR3 reads CASSLVSGVETQYF. CDR3 bases: TGTGCCAGCAGCTTGGTTTCAGGGGTAGAGACCCAGTACTTC.

This clone was seen a few times. The V call is TRBV5-1, the J call TRBJ2-5, with 8 bases fitting TRBD2. The junction had 5 bases not matched to a gene; V was cut back by 1 base and J by 0 bases. Germline-derived CDR1 and CDR2 are SGHRS and YFSETQ. The CDR3 is made up of 16 amino acids. CDR3 bases: TGCGCCAGCAGCTTGATCGGCGGGGGGCACCAAGAGACCCAGTACTTC. It codes for CASSLIGGGHQETQYF.

V is TRBV10-2 and J is TRBJ1-5; D might be TRBD1 (5 bases). The CDR3 is 14 amino acids. The V gene's germline CDR1 is WSHSY and CDR2 SAAADI. The V gene lost 2 bases and the J gene lost 6 bases, with 11 bases spanning the gap. CDR3 region: CASSEMGGRQPQHF. For the CDR3, the DNA is TGCGCCAGCAGTGAGATGGGGGGTCGTCAGCCCCAGCATTTT.

CDR3 in amino acids: CASRKDRGLIYEQYF. CDR3 coding DNA: TGTGCCAGTAGGAAGGACAGGGGGCTAATCTACGAGCAGTACTTC. The rearrangement joins TRBV19 to TRBJ2-7, with 11 bases matching TRBD1. The CDR3 consists of 15 residues. Germline V gene sequence: CDR1 LNHDA, CDR2 SQIVND (reference sequence). Trimming removed 6 bases from V and 3 bases from J; junction bases left unmatched: 7.

CDR3 protein: CAWSVPFGDSNQPQHF. The CDR3 nucleotides are TGTGCCTGGAGTGTCCCCTTCGGGGATAGCAATCAGCCCCAGCATTTT. This chain links TRBV30 with TRBJ1-5; no clear D gene. The germline V and J ends were trimmed by 0 bases and 0 bases, with 12 bases remaining between them. The CDR3 contains 16 residues. The V gene's germline CDR1 is GTSNPN and CDR2 SVGIG (reference sequence).

This sequence joins TRBV7-9 and TRBJ1-2; 12 bases line up with TRBD1. The germline gives CDR1 SEHNR, CDR2 FQNEAQ (reference sequence). The CDR3 has 18 residues. With V trimmed by 3 bases and J by 3 bases, 11 bases remained unmatched. The CDR3 spells CASSFHRAGTGGHYGYTF. The CDR3 nucleotides read TGTGCCAGCAGCTTCCACCGCGCCGGGACAGGGGGCCACTATGGCTACACCTTC.

The genes are TRBV7-9 and TRBJ2-3; TRBD1 agrees at 8 bases. The CDR3 totals 15 residues. The germline gives CDR1 SEHNR, CDR2 FQNEAQ (reference sequence). V was pared by 4 bases and J by 3 bases, with 6 bases of the junction left unmatched. The CDR3 spells CASSSHRGLTDTQYF. Written as DNA, the CDR3 is TGTGCCAGCAGCTCCCACAGGGGGTTAACAGATACGCAGTATTTT. Filled out from reference TRBV7-9 and TRBJ2-3, the complete variable domain reads DTGVSQNPRHKITKRGQNVTFRCDPISEHNRLYWYRQTLGQGPEFLTYFQNEAQLEKSRLLSDRFSAERPKGSFSTLEIQRTEQGDSAMYLCASSSHRGLTDTQYFGPGTRLTVL.

This clone has more than one count but fewer than ten. V gene TRBV18 combines with J gene TRBJ2-5; 10 positions match TRBD2. Looked up from germline, CDR1 is KGHSH and CDR2 is LQKENI. V dropped 0 bases and J dropped 5; count of bases not matched to a gene: 6. The CDR3 spans 16 residues. CDR3 loop: CASSPPSSGRAETQYF. As DNA, the CDR3 is TGTGCCAGCTCACCACCATCAAGCGGGAGGGCGGAGACCCAGTACTTC.

This chain joins TRBV7-7 and TRBJ2-7, with D possibly TRBD2 on 5 matching bases. CDR1 is SSHAT, CDR2 FNYEAQ, per germline (reference sequence). Trimming left V 5 bases short and J 4 bases short, with 12 bases between. This CDR3 comprises 13 residues. The CDR3 bases are TGTGCCAGCAGCCTAGGGTCGGGGTACGAGCAGTACTTC. Its translation is CASSLGSGYEQYF.

The gene calls are TRBV21-1 and TRBJ2-1; TRBD1 reflects the table's D call only, with no check against the DNA. TRBV21-1 is labeled a pseudogene. CDR3 length: 16 amino acids. The CDR3 here is CAGYIDRGLYQNEQFF. The CDR3 DNA sequence: TGTGCCGGCTATATCGACAGGGGGCTCTATCAGAATGAGCAGTTCTTC.

This clone was observed once. The V gene is TRBV19, the J gene TRBJ2-1; the match to TRBD1 covers 7 bases. The CDR3 is 15 residues long. Germline V gene data show CDR1 as LNHDA and CDR2 as SQIVND (reference sequence). V trimming: 2 bases; J trimming: 9 bases; junction bases outside the gene matches: 10. CDR3: CASSIWRQGDGEQFF. DNA for the CDR3: TGTGCCAGTAGTATATGGCGACAGGGTGACGGTGAGCAGTTCTTC.

The gene calls are TRBV27 and TRBJ1-2; D perhaps matches TRBD1 (5 bases). The germline CDR1 and CDR2 sequences are MNHEY and SMNVEV (reference sequence). Trimming removed 11 bases from V and 8 bases from J, with 18 bases in between. The CDR3 is 12 amino acids. The CDR3 protein is CALVWRGGGYTF. CDR3 sequence (DNA): TGTGCCCTTGTTTGGCGGGGCGGGGGCTACACCTTC.

CDR3 region: CASRNRGSYNEQFF. The DNA for the CDR3 is TGTGCCAGCAGAAACAGGGGATCCTACAATGAGCAGTTCTTC. The chain joins TRBV6-1 to TRBJ2-1, with TRBD1 matching over 7 bases. The CDR3 runs 14 residues. Germline-derived CDR1 and CDR2 are MNHNS and SASEGT. J was trimmed by 1 base and V by 6 bases; bases with no gene match: 3.

V is TRBV18 and J is TRBJ2-3; TRBD2 matches at 10 bases. With 0 bases clipped from V and 6 bases from J, the junction kept 9 bases outside the gene matches. From germline, CDR1 is KGHSH and CDR2 LQKENI. The CDR3 runs to 17 residues. CDR3 sequence: CASSPPTSSGRRDTQYF. CDR3 sequence (DNA): TGTGCCAGCTCACCACCCACCTCTAGCGGGAGAAGGGATACGCAGTATTTT.

J is TRBJ1-1 and V is TRBV2; no definite D call. Trimming left V 3 bases short and J 5 bases short, with 10 bases between. The CDR3 spans 13 residues. Germline CDR1 and CDR2: SNHLY and FYNNEI. CDR3 DNA sequence: TGTGCCAGCAGTGATCTGCGGGGAACTGAAGCTTTCTTT. Translation: CASSDLRGTEAFF.

This clone was seen just once. V gene TRBV5-1 combines with J gene TRBJ2-1; 9 nucleotides match TRBD2. Germline V lookup: CDR1 SGHRS, CDR2 YFSETQ. V shed 2 bases and J 2 bases; nucleotides not matched to a gene: 5. The CDR3 runs to 16 residues. CDR3 DNA sequence: TGCGCCAGCAGCTTCCTTAGCGGGAGAACCTACAATGAGCAGTTCTTC. This sequence encodes CASSFLSGRTYNEQFF.

This rearrangement joins TRBV30 to TRBJ2-2; TRBD2 is a possible D gene (7 bases). V was trimmed by 4 bases and J by 3 bases, leaving 21 bases between them. CDR3 length: 17 residues. Per the germline V gene, CDR1 is GTSNPN and CDR2 is SVGIG (reference sequence). CDR3 sequence (DNA): TGTGCCTGGACTAGGGGGGGACTACCAAGGGACACCGGGGAGCTGTTTTTT. Its protein product is CAWTRGGLPRDTGELFF. The complete variable domain, with remaining parts taken from reference TRBV30 and TRBJ2-2, reads SQTIHQWPATLVQPVGSPLSLECTVEGTSNPNLYWYRQAAGRGLQLLFYSVGIGQISSEVPQNLSASRPQDRQFILSSKKLLLSDSGFYLCAWTRGGLPRDTGELFFGEGSRLTVL.

V usage is TRBV7-8 and J usage is TRBJ2-7, with D possibly matching TRBD1 (6 bases). V was shortened by 5 bases and J by 7 bases, with 24 bases between the two germline ends. The CDR3 is 16 amino acids. Germline V gene data show CDR1 as SGHVS and CDR2 as FQNEAQ. The CDR3 region is CASSPFGQSIKKEQYF. CDR3 nucleotide sequence: TGTGCCAGCAGCCCCTTCGGACAGTCGATTAAGAAAGAGCAGTACTTC.

The chain combines TRBV19 with TRBJ2-1, with TRBD2 matching 7 bases. The CDR3 extends over 17 amino acids. J lost 9 bases, V lost 1 base, and 15 bases had no gene match. CDR1 is LNHDA and CDR2 is SQIVND in the germline V gene (reference sequence). In nucleotides, the CDR3 is TGTGCCAGTAGTATAGGGGCGGGAGCCAGTACGTCAGGTGAGCAGTTCTTC. It is translated as CASSIGAGASTSGEQFF.

The rearrangement joins TRBV19 to TRBJ2-7; D not resolved. CDR1 and CDR2 (germline): LNHDA, SQIVND (reference sequence). The V gene lost 1 base and the J gene lost 1 base, with 8 bases spanning the gap. This CDR3 is 14 amino acids long. For the CDR3, the DNA is TGTGCCAGTAGTATAGTAGGAGAATCCTACGAGCAGTACTTC. Translating gives CASSIVGESYEQYF.

In nucleotides, the CDR3 is TGCGCCAGCAGCTTGTGGCTAGCGGGCCGCTCTGGGGCCAACGTCCTGACTTTC. It specifies CASSLWLAGRSGANVLTF. The chain carries TRBV5-1 and TRBJ2-6, with TRBD2 matching over 8 bases. The CDR3 has 18 amino acids. Germline loops: CDR1 SGHRS, CDR2 YFSETQ. Losses at the gene ends were 1 base for V and 0 bases for J; bases not matched to a gene: 6.

The chain employs TRBV7-9 and TRBJ1-4, with 7 positions matching TRBD1. The J segment lost 2 bases and the V segment lost 5 bases, leaving 5 bases of the junction unmatched. The CDR3 loop spans 15 amino acids. Germline V gene sequence: CDR1 SEHNR, CDR2 FQNEAQ (reference sequence). CDR3 DNA: TGTGCCAGCAGCGACAGACAGGGTACTAATGAAAAACTGTTTTTT. Translating gives CASSDRQGTNEKLFF.